These 21 T cell receptor beta chains were sequenced from one sample in a study of cytomegalovirus exposure and HLA in healthy donors. Primers for the PCR totalled 60 Vbeta and 13 Jbeta. Profiling relied on immunoSEQ multiplex PCR, and the TCRdb table lists in-frame clones only, not all of them. The sample holds around 130,000 clones, about 86% seen once. Sequencing was done on a sample of PBMCs. The receptors come from a man in his late teens or twenties in good health and CMV-seronegative.

This sequence joins TRBV6-5 and TRBJ2-7; 7 bases agree with TRBD2. The trim removed 4 bases at V and 3 bases at J, leaving 6 bases unmatched. The CDR3 has 14 residues. From germline, CDR1 is MNHEY and CDR2 SVGAGI. The CDR3 DNA reads TGTGCCAGCAGTTTCGGGGGAGGGAGCTACGAGCAGTACTTC. Its translation is CASSFGGGSYEQYF.

V gene TRBV10-3 combines with J gene TRBJ1-2; 8 positions agree with TRBD1. Trimming cost V 1 base and J 5 bases; bases outside gene matches: 6. Germline-derived CDR1 and CDR2 are ENHRY and SYGVKD. This CDR3 comprises 15 residues. For the CDR3, the DNA is TGTGCCATCAGTGAGTTGACAGGGGCCCTTTATGGCTACACCTTC. It specifies CAISELTGALYGYTF.

The V call is TRBV6-5, the J call TRBJ2-5; D is undetermined. Germline V gives CDR1 MNHEY, CDR2 SVGAGI. The CDR3 totals 14 residues. Trimming removed 1 base at V and 2 bases at J, with 8 bases between. The CDR3 DNA reads as TGTGCCAGCAGTTACTATGAGGAGCAAGAGACCCAGTACTTC. Translation: CASSYYEEQETQYF.

This chain joins TRBV10-1 and TRBJ1-1, with TRBD1 as a possible D gene (5 bases). The CDR3 covers 13 residues. Germline CDR1 is WNHNN and CDR2 is SYGVQD (reference sequence). V was pared by 4 bases and J by 2 bases, with 8 bases between. CDR3 nucleotides: TGCGCCAGCAGTGCGACAGTTAACACTGAAGCTTTCTTT. As protein: CASSATVNTEAFF.

The chain is built from TRBV30 and TRBJ1-6; D is ambiguous. V shed 4 bases and J shed 9 bases, with 10 bases lying between them. The CDR3 runs 12 residues. CDR1 is GTSNPN and CDR2 is SVGIG in the germline V gene (reference sequence). The CDR3, as DNA: TGTGCCTGGAAAGCCTCTTCTTCACCCCTCCACTTT. This translates into CAWKASSSPLHF.

The V call is TRBV5-6, the J call TRBJ2-2; no definite D call. Germline CDR1 reads SGHDT; CDR2 reads YYEEEE. The V end lost 3 bases, the J end lost 5 bases, and 5 bases lay between the germline ends. The CDR3 length is 12 residues. For the CDR3, the DNA is TGTGCCAGCAGCTATTCTACCGGGGAGCTGTTTTTT. It is translated as CASSYSTGELFF.

To note about this clone: Other nucleotide sequences in the sample specify the same CDR3. J is TRBJ1-1 and V is TRBV6-6, with TRBD1 matching 8 bases. Trimming at V came to 1 base and at J to 1 base, leaving 2 bases not matched to a gene. The CDR3 spans 15 residues. Per the germline V gene, CDR1 is MNHNY and CDR2 is SVGAGI (reference sequence). CDR3 nucleotides: TGTGCCAGCAGTTACTGGGACAGGCCGAACACTGAAGCTTTCTTT. Translation gives CASSYWDRPNTEAFF.

The chain recombines TRBV30 with TRBJ1-3; D is undetermined. Deletions cut 0 bases from V and 0 bases from J, with 3 bases between. The germline V gene encodes CDR1 GTSNPN and CDR2 SVGIG (reference sequence). The CDR3 sequence is 13 residues long. In nucleotides, the CDR3 is TGTGCCTGGAGTGTCGGCTCTGGAAACACCATATATTTT. Translated: CAWSVGSGNTIYF.

This clone was seen more than once but under ten times. J is TRBJ1-4 and V is TRBV7-9, with D perhaps TRBD1 (5 bases). The CDR3 runs 14 residues. From germline, CDR1 is SEHNR and CDR2 FQNEAQ (reference sequence). Deletions cut 5 bases from V and 8 bases from J, with 15 bases between. The CDR3 loop reads CASSQGRGKEKLFF. DNA for the CDR3: TGTGCCAGCAGCCAAGGCCGGGGGAAAGAAAAACTGTTTTTT.

The genes are TRBV5-1 and TRBJ2-5; 9 bases map to TRBD1. Matching the DNA end better, TRBJ2-7 makes the J call doubtful. CDR1 and CDR2 from the germline V gene are SGHRS and YFSETQ. The length of the CDR3 is 15 residues. CDR3 residues: CASSSWGQGGHEQYF. CDR3 DNA sequence: TGCGCCAGCAGCTCGTGGGGACAGGGAGGCCACGAGCAGTACTTC.

The V call is TRBV4-2, the J call TRBJ2-2; 9 positions match TRBD2. J lost 11 bases, V lost 0 bases, and 7 bases had no gene match. CDR1 is LGHNA and CDR2 is YNFKEQ in the germline V gene. The CDR3 contains 15 residues. The CDR3 region has the DNA TGTGCCAGCAGCCAAGAAACTAGCGGGTCATCAGAGCTGTTTTTT. This sequence encodes CASSQETSGSSELFF.

The chain couples TRBV5-1 to TRBJ1-5; a possible D gene is TRBD1 (6 bases). The CDR3 spans 12 residues. The V end lost 0 bases, the J end lost 13 bases, and 11 bases lay between the germline ends. Germline lookup yields CDR1 SGHRS and CDR2 YFSETQ. The CDR3 reads CASSLVDRKQHF. CDR3 sequence (DNA): TGCGCCAGCAGCTTGGTGGACAGAAAACAGCATTTT.

CDR3 bases: TGTGCCAGCACGGCGGGGGGGCTTTATGAGCAGTTCTTC. Translation: CASTAGGLYEQFF. V and J are TRBV7-2 and TRBJ2-1; 9 bases match TRBD2. The CDR3 loop spans 13 amino acids. Germline V gene data show CDR1 as SGHTA and CDR2 as FQGNSA. Trimming took 7 bases from V and 8 from J; bases not matched to a gene: 6. The full variable domain, rest sourced from reference TRBV7-2 and TRBJ2-1, is GAGVSQSPSNKVTEKGKDVELRCDPISGHTALYWYRQSLGQGLEFLIYFQGNSAPDKSGLPSDRFSAERTGGSVSTLTIQRTQQEDSAVYLCASTAGGLYEQFFGPGTRLTVL.

This chain uses TRBV7-6 with TRBJ1-6, with a tentative D call TRBD1 (6 bases). The length of the CDR3 is 15 residues. Trimming stripped 5 bases from V and 7 bases from J, with 15 bases between. From germline, CDR1 is SGHVS and CDR2 FNYEAQ. The CDR3 loop is CASSLGQSKNSPLHF. The CDR3 coding sequence is TGTGCCAGCAGCCTAGGACAGAGCAAAAATTCACCCCTCCACTTT.

J is TRBJ2-7 and V is TRBV29-1; 7 positions match TRBD1. The CDR3 is 13 residues long. The germline V gene encodes CDR1 SQVTM and CDR2 ANQGSEA. V trimming: 7 bases; J trimming: 0 bases; junction bases outside the gene matches: 6. The CDR3, as DNA: TGCAGCGCCGGGGACAGTTACTCCTACGAGCAGTACTTC. As protein: CSAGDSYSYEQYF.

V is TRBV6-5 and J is TRBJ2-1, with 9 nucleotides matching TRBD1. The junction had 0 bases not matched to a gene; V was cut back by 5 bases and J by 1 base. The CDR3 contains 14 residues. Germline V gene lookup returns CDR1 MNHEY and CDR2 SVGAGI. The chain's CDR3 is CASSDRGSYNEQFF. The CDR3 DNA follows: TGTGCCAGCAGTGACAGGGGGTCCTACAATGAGCAGTTCTTC.

Worth noting for this clone: Relative to the germline gene, one junction end is altered; a read error may explain this. This chain joins TRBV5-1 and TRBJ2-7; D tentatively fits TRBD1 or TRBD2 (6 bases each). The CDR3 runs 16 residues. Germline V lookup: CDR1 SGHRS, CDR2 YFSETQ. The CDR3 sequence is CASNLGGGRVVVEQYF. As DNA, the CDR3 is TGCGCCAGCAACTTGGGGGGCGGCAGGGTGGTGGTCGAGCAGTACTTC. The full variable domain, in which reference TRBV5-1 and TRBJ2-7 provide the parts outside the CDR3, is KAGVTQTPRYLIKTRGQQVTLSCSPISGHRSVSWYQQTPGQGLQFLFEYFSETQRNKGNFPGRFSGRQFSNSRSEMNVSTLELGDSALYLCASNLGGGRVVVEQYFGPGTRLTVT.

This chain connects TRBV9 to TRBJ2-7, with 10 nucleotides matching TRBD2. The CDR3 contains 16 residues. CDR1 and CDR2 (germline): SGDLS, YYNGEE. The J segment lost 3 bases and the V segment lost 0 bases, leaving 6 bases of the junction unmatched. CDR3: CASSVARTSGVYEQYF. The CDR3 nucleotides are TGTGCCAGCAGCGTAGCTAGAACTAGCGGGGTCTACGAGCAGTACTTC.

The chain employs TRBV7-9 and TRBJ2-7; D call uncertain. Trimming took 0 bases from V and 2 from J, leaving 8 bases between them. The V gene's germline CDR1 is SEHNR and CDR2 FQNEAQ (reference sequence). This CDR3 has 14 residues. The chain's CDR3 is CASSLASQTYEQYF. In DNA form, the CDR3 reads TGTGCCAGCAGCTTAGCATCCCAGACCTACGAGCAGTACTTC.

This rearrangement joins TRBV6-5 to TRBJ2-6; 8 bases are a match to TRBD2. V lost 6 bases, J lost 2 bases, and 3 bases stayed unmatched. Germline CDR1 and CDR2: MNHEY and SVGAGI. This CDR3 contains 15 residues. CDR3 in amino acids: CASRREGAGANVLTF. The CDR3 DNA sequence: TGTGCCAGCAGACGGGAGGGGGCTGGGGCCAACGTCCTGACTTTC.

This sequence joins TRBV6-5 and TRBJ1-1; D is uncertain. The CDR3 totals 12 residues. The germline V and J ends were trimmed by 2 bases and 1 base, with 2 bases remaining between them. Per the germline V gene, CDR1 is MNHEY and CDR2 is SVGAGI. The CDR3 region is CASSYQNTEAFF. The CDR3 bases are TGTGCCAGCAGTTACCAGAACACTGAAGCTTTCTTT.